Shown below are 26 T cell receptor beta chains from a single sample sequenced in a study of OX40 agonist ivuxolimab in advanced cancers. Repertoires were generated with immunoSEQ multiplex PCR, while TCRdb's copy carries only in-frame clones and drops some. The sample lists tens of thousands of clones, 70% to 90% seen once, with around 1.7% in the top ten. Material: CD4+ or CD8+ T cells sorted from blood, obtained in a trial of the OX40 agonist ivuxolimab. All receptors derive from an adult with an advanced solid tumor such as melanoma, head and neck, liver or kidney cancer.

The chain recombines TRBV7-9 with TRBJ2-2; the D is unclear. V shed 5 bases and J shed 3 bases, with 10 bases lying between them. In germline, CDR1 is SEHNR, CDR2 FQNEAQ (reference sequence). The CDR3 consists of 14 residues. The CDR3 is CASSARKYTGELFF. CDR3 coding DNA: TGTGCCAGCAGCGCTCGAAAATACACCGGGGAGCTGTTTTTT.

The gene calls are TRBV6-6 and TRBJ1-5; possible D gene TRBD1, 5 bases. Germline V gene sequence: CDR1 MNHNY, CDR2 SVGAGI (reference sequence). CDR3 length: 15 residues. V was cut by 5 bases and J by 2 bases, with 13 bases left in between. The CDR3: CASSQNRGRNQPQHF. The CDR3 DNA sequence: TGTGCCAGCAGTCAAAATAGGGGACGCAATCAGCCCCAGCATTTT.

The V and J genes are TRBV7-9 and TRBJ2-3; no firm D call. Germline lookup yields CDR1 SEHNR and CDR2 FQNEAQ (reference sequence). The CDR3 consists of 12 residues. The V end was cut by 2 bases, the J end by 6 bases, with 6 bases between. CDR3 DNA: TGTGCCAGCAGCTTACTAGGGGATACGCAGTATTTT. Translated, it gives CASSLLGDTQYF. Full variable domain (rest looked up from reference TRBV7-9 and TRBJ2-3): DTGVSQNPRHKITKRGQNVTFRCDPISEHNRLYWYRQTLGQGPEFLTYFQNEAQLEKSRLLSDRFSAERPKGSFSTLEIQRTEQGDSAMYLCASSLLGDTQYFGPGTRLTVL.

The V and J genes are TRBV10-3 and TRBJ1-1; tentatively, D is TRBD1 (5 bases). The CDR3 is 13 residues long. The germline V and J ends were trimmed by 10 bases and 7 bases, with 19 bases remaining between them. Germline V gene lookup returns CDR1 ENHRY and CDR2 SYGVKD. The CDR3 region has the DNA TGTGCCACGACCCGGGACCCCAAAGGTGAAGCTTTCTTT. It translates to CATTRDPKGEAFF.

DNA for the CDR3: TGCGCCAGCAGCTTGTGGCAGGGGGCCAACTATGGCTACACCTTC. This sequence encodes CASSLWQGANYGYTF. The J gene is TRBJ1-2, the V gene TRBV5-1, with TRBD1 identical over 8 bases. CDR3 length: 15 residues. CDR1 is SGHRS, CDR2 YFSETQ, per germline. The trim removed 1 base at V and 2 bases at J, leaving 4 bases unmatched.

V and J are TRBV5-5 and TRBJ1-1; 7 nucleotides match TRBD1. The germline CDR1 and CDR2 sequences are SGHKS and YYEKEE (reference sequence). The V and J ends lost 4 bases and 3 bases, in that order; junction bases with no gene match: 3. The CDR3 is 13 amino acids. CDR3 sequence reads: CASSMQGDTEAFF. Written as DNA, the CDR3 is TGTGCCAGCAGCATGCAGGGGGACACTGAAGCTTTCTTT.

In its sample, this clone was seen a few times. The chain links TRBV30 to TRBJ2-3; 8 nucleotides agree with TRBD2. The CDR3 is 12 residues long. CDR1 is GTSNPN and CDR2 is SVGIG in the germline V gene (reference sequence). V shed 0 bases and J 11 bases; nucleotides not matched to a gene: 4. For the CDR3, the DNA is TGTGCCTGGAGTGTAGGGGCGGGGGGGCAGTATTTT. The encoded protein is CAWSVGAGGQYF. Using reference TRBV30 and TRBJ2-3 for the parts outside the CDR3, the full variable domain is SQTIHQWPATLVQPVGSPLSLECTVEGTSNPNLYWYRQAAGRGLQLLFYSVGIGQISSEVPQNLSASRPQDRQFILSSKKLLLSDSGFYLCAWSVGAGGQYFGPGTRLTVL.

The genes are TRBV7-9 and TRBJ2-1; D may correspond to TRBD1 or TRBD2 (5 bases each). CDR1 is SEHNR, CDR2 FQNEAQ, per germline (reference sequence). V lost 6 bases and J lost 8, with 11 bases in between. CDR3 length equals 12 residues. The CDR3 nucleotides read TGTGCCAGCAGTTTGGGGGTCGATGAGCAGTTCTTC. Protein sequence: CASSLGVDEQFF.

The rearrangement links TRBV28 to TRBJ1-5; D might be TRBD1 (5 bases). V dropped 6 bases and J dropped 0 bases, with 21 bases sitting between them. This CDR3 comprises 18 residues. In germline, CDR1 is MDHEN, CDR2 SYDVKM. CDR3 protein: CASRPRSGPGYSNQPQHF. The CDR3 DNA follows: TGTGCCAGCAGGCCTCGGTCGGGGCCAGGATATAGCAATCAGCCCCAGCATTTT.

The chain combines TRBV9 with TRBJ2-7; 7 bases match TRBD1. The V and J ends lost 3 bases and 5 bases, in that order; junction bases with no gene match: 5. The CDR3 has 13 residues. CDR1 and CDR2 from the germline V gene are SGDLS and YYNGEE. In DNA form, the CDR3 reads TGTGCCAGCAGCGCAGAGGACAGGAACGAGCAGTACTTC. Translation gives CASSAEDRNEQYF.

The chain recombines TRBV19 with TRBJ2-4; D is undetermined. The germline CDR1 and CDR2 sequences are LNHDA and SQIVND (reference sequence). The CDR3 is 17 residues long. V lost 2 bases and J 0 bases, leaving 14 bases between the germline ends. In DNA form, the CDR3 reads TGTGCCAGTAGTATAATCCCTCTTGGGGTAGCCAAAAACATTCAGTACTTC. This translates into CASSIIPLGVAKNIQYF. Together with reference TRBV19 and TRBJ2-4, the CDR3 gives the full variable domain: DGGITQSPKYLFRKEGQNVTLSCEQNLNHDAMYWYRQDPGQGLRLIYYSQIVNDFQKGDIAEGYSVSREKKESFPLTVTSAQKNPTAFYLCASSIIPLGVAKNIQYFGAGTRLSVL.

This CDR3 is CASRRQGAPISSYEQYF. DNA for the CDR3: TGTGCCAGCAGGAGACAGGGGGCGCCCATCAGCTCCTACGAGCAGTACTTC. The gene calls are TRBV5-6 and TRBJ2-7, with 10 positions matching TRBD1. Per the germline V gene, CDR1 is SGHDT and CDR2 is YYEEEE. V shed 5 bases, J shed 0 bases, and the junction held 11 bases outside the gene matches. The CDR3 is made up of 17 amino acids.

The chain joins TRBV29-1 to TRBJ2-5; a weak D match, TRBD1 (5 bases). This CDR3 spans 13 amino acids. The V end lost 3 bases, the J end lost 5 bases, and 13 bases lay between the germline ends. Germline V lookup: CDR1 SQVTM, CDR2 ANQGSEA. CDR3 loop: CSVDGAEGETQYF. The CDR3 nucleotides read TGCAGCGTTGATGGGGCTGAAGGGGAGACCCAGTACTTC.

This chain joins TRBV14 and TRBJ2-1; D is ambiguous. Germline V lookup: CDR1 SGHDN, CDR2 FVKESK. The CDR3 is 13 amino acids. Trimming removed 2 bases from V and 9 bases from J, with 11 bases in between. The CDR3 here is CASSQTQISEQFF. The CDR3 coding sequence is TGTGCCAGCAGCCAAACGCAGATTAGTGAGCAGTTCTTC.

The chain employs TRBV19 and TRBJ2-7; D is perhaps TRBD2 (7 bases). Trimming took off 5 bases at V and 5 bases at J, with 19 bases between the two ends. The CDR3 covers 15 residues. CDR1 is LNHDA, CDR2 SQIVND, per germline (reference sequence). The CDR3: CASSGSLGGQDEQYF. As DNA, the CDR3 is TGTGCCAGTAGTGGCTCGCTCGGGGGGCAGGACGAGCAGTACTTC.

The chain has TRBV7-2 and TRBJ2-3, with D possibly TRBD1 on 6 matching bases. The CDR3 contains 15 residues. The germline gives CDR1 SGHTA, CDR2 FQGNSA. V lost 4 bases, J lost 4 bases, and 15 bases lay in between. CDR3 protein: CASSSQGFLPDTQYF. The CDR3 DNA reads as TGTGCCAGCAGCTCACAGGGATTCTTGCCAGATACGCAGTATTTT.

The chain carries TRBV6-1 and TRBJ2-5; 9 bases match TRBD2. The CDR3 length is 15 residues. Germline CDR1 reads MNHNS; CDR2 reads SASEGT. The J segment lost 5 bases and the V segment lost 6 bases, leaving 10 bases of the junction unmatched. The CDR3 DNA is TGTGCCAGCAGGTCTAGCGGGGAGATGAGTGAGACCCAGTACTTC. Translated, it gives CASRSSGEMSETQYF.

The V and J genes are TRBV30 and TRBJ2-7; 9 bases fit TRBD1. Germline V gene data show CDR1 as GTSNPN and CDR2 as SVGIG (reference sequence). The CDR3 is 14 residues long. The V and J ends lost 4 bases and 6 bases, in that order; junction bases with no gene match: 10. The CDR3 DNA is TGTGCCTGGACCTTTAACAGGGGGCAGGGCGAGCAGTACTTC. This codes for CAWTFNRGQGEQYF.

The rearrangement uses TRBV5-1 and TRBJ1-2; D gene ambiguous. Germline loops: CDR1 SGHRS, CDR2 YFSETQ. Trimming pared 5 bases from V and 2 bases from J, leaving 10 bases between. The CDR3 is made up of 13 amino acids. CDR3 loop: CASRSDYNYGYTF. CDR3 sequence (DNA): TGCGCCAGCAGGAGTGACTACAACTATGGCTACACCTTC.

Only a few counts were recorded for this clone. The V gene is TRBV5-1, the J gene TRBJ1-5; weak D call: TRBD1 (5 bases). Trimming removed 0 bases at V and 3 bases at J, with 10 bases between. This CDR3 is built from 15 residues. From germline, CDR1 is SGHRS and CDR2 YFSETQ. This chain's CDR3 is CASSLGVGTNQPQHF. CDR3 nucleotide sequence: TGCGCCAGCAGCTTGGGGGTAGGGACCAATCAGCCCCAGCATTTT. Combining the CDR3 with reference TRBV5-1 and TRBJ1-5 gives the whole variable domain KAGVTQTPRYLIKTRGQQVTLSCSPISGHRSVSWYQQTPGQGLQFLFEYFSETQRNKGNFPGRFSGRQFSNSRSEMNVSTLELGDSALYLCASSLGVGTNQPQHFGDGTRLSIL.

CDR3 DNA: TGTGCCAGCAGCTGGGACAGGAGCACCGGGGAGCTGTTTTTT. Amino acid sequence: CASSWDRSTGELFF. The chain has TRBV6-1 and TRBJ2-2, with 8 bases lining up with TRBD1. Germline trimming cut 6 bases from V and 4 bases from J; bases unmatched to any gene: 4. In germline, CDR1 is MNHNS, CDR2 SASEGT. This CDR3 region has 14 residues.

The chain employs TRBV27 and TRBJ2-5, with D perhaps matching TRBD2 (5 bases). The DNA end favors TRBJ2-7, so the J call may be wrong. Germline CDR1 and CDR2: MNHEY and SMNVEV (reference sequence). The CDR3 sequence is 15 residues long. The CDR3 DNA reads TGTGCCAGCAGTTTATTAACCGGGAATTCCTACGAGCAGTACTTC. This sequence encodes CASSLLTGNSYEQYF.

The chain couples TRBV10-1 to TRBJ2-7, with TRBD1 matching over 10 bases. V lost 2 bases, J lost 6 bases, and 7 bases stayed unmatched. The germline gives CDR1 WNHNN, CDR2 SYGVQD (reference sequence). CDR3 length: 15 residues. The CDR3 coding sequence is TGCGCCAGCAGTGAGGGACAGGGGGTATGGGGCGAGCAGTACTTC. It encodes CASSEGQGVWGEQYF.

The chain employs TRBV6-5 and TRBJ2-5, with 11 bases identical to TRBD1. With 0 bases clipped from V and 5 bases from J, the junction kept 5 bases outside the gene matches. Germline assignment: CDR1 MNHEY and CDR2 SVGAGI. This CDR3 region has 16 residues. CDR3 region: CASSYSGTGGPETQYF. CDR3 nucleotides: TGTGCCAGCAGTTACTCCGGGACAGGGGGACCGGAGACCCAGTACTTC.

The CDR3 nucleotides read TGTGCCAGCAGCTTACAGGGAGCTGGGAAGAAACTGTTTTTT. Translating it yields CASSLQGAGKKLFF. The rearrangement uses TRBV7-9 and TRBJ1-4, with TRBD1 as a possible D gene (5 bases). V was clipped by 2 bases and J by 11 bases, with 15 bases between them. CDR3 length: 14 amino acids. Per germline, CDR1 SEHNR and CDR2 FQNEAQ (reference sequence).

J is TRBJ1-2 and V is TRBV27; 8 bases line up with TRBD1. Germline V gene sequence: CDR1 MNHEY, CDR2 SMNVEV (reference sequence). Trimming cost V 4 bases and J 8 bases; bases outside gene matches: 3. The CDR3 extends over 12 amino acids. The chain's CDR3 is CASSSQGGGYTF. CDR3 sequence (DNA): TGTGCCAGCAGTTCACAGGGGGGCGGCTACACCTTC.